This TCR beta chain was identified during a study of identifying expanded T cells in peripheral blood. During the collection period, no donor immune events like infections were recorded. Sequencing used immunoSEQ multiplex PCR; TCRdb keeps in-frame clones, though not all of them. Found here are about 100,000 clones, over 70% of them singletons; the top ten hold 5.5%. CDR1 GTSNPN and CDR2 SVGIG come from the germline V gene (reference sequence). V was shortened by 4 bases and J by 6 bases, with 10 bases between the two germline ends. This CDR3 comprises 11 residues. The rearrangement uses TRBV30 and TRBJ2-7; maybe TRBD2 (5 bases). The TCR comes from a person aged 18 to 70 in good health. The sample comprised blood. The CDR3 loop reads CAWIQLGEQYF. CDR3 nucleotides: TGTGCCTGGATTCAACTAGGCGAGCAGTACTTC.